The sequence of this TCR beta chain was determined in a study of regulatory T cells in long-lasting Graves disease. Stated time point: newly diagnosed GD, antithyroid drugs for less than 3 months. The authors made the TCR library using RNA they extracted from PBMCs. Sequencing libraries for TCR beta were prepared with iRepertoire HTBI primers and Arm-PCR of CDR3 regions. Using its own MiXCR run on the multiplex PCR reads, TCRdb lists one record per CDR3 protein. Among roughly 400,000 distinct CDR3 sequences listed, over 15% were seen once. This clonotype has ten or more counts. Germline lookup yields CDR1 MDHEN and CDR2 SYDVKM. This CDR3 has 15 residues. V was trimmed by 3 bases and J by 0 bases, leaving 12 bases between them. This sample was also put to use in a study of T cells in Graves' hyperthyroidism and ophthalmopathy.

The rearrangement joins TRBV28 to TRBJ2-7; D unresolved. Material: peripheral blood mononuclear cells (PBMCs), obtained at new diagnosis, from a patient treated with antithyroid drugs. The sequence derives from a young woman with Graves disease. CDR3 in amino acids: CASSFEIESSYEQYF. The CDR3 coding sequence is TGTGCCAGCAGTTTCGAGATCGAAAGCTCCTACGAGCAGTACTTC.